This T cell receptor (beta chain) emerged from a study of shared clonotypes between healthy human individuals. Sorted-subset replicate PCR reactions were performed with about 200 ng DNA, corresponding to 30,000 to 35,000 T cell genomes. Produced via immunoSEQ multiplex PCR; TCRdb's table is partial and in-frame only. This table has about 1 million clones, 65% to 80% appearing once. Caucasian adults living in Nashville, Tennessee, provided all samples. The ends were cut back, 2 bases at V and 4 bases at J, with 3 bases in the middle. Germline V gives CDR1 SGHTA, CDR2 FQGNSA. CDR3 length: 11 amino acids.

This chain links TRBV7-2 with TRBJ2-7; D not resolved. The source is a man aged 18 to 29 in good health. The sequenced sample consisted of memory CD4+ T cells sorted from blood. The subset here: CD45RA-negative fraction. The CDR3 loop reads CASSLRYEQYF. DNA for the CDR3: TGTGCCAGCAGCTTACGGTACGAGCAGTACTTC.